This T cell receptor beta chain was observed in a study of radiotherapy plus CTLA-4 blockade in lung cancer. The germline gives CDR1 SGDLS, CDR2 YYNGEE. Trimming at V came to 4 bases and at J to 3 bases, leaving 5 bases not matched to a gene. The CDR3 contains 14 residues. Clones were read by immunoSEQ multiplex PCR, and TCRdb kept only the in-frame ones, dropping some. The table shows more than 75,000 clones, with about 88% occurring only once. People whose metastatic non-small-cell lung cancer was chemo-refractory got focal radiation along with CTLA-4 blockade by ipilimumab. Study results and limitations: Among reported predictors of response, early blood T cell clone dynamics with interferon-beta performed best.

As for this clone: The antigen is undetermined.

Sequencing used peripheral blood, obtained from a patient treated with radiotherapy plus ipilimumab. This receptor was identified in a human donor with non-small cell lung cancer who had stable disease on radiotherapy plus ipilimumab. The chain uses TRBV9 and TRBJ2-7; the match to TRBD2 covers 9 bases. CDR3 in amino acids: CASSTRLADYEQYF. Written as DNA, the CDR3 is TGTGCCAGCAGCACGAGACTAGCGGACTACGAGCAGTACTTC.